A single sample is the source of the 32 T cell receptor beta chains below, sequenced in a study of blood T cells in healthy people across ages. Using a J-beta primer mix together with a sample-barcoded 5' primer, a second PCR was run for roughly 7 to 12 cycles. From the 5' RACE reads, TCRdb called clonotypes with MiXCR, one entry per CDR3 protein. The sample holds approximately 780,000 distinct CDR3 sequences, approximately 24% seen once. The sample was also linked to a second study, of T cells of mothers and their children.

The specimen sequenced was blood. The source of these receptors is a boy aged 5-17 years in good health.

This clonotype showed up just a few times. This chain uses TRBV28 with TRBJ1-5; D perhaps matches TRBD1 (5 bases). Trimming pared 5 bases from V and 12 bases from J, leaving 20 bases between. CDR3 length equals 14 residues. Germline CDR1 reads MDHEN; CDR2 reads SYDVKM. CDR3 coding DNA: TGTGCCAGCAGTGGGAGGGACGGTCCCATGGGCCAGCATTTT. It codes for CASSGRDGPMGQHF.

In DNA, the CDR3 is TGTGCCAGCAGCTTAGAATGGGCAAGCGGGAGTTACGAGCAGTACTTC. Protein: CASSLEWASGSYEQYF. The J gene is TRBJ2-5, the V gene TRBV7-9; 8 bases fit TRBD2. The J call may be incorrect, as the DNA end agrees better with TRBJ2-7. Per the germline V gene, CDR1 is SEHNR and CDR2 is FQNEAQ (reference sequence). This CDR3 is built from 16 residues.

The chain employs TRBV7-6 and TRBJ2-1; 8 nucleotides match TRBD1. Germline CDR1 and CDR2: SGHVS and FNYEAQ. The CDR3 contains 15 residues. The V gene end was trimmed by 4 bases and the J gene end by 7 bases; junction bases not matched to a gene: 9. Here the CDR3 reads CASSSALTGANEQFF. CDR3 coding DNA: TGTGCCAGCAGCTCCGCCTTGACAGGGGCGAATGAGCAGTTCTTC. Full variable domain (outside the CDR3, taken from reference TRBV7-6 and TRBJ2-1): GAGVSQSPRYKVTKRGQDVALRCDPISGHVSLYWYRQALGQGPEFLTYFNYEAQQDKSGLPNDRFSAERPEGSISTLTIQRTEQRDSAMYRCASSSALTGANEQFFGPGTRLTVL.

This clonotype was counted a few times. The gene calls are TRBV28 and TRBJ2-2; D is perhaps TRBD2 (6 bases). CDR1 MDHEN and CDR2 SYDVKM come from the germline V gene. The CDR3 runs to 12 residues. Trimming stripped 8 bases from V and 4 bases from J, with 8 bases between. For the CDR3, the DNA is TGTGCCAGCGGGGGGTCCACCGGGGAGCTGTTTTTT. The encoded protein is CASGGSTGELFF.

There are a few counts of this clonotype. The chain is built from TRBV28 and TRBJ2-7, with 12 bases aligning to TRBD1. Trimming cost V 6 bases and J 4 bases; bases outside gene matches: 10. Germline values: CDR1 MDHEN, CDR2 SYDVKM. This CDR3 is 16 amino acids long. This chain's CDR3 is CASRPAGQGAMYEQYF. CDR3 nucleotides: TGTGCCAGCAGACCCGCGGGACAGGGGGCGATGTACGAGCAGTACTTC.

The J gene is TRBJ2-5, the V gene TRBV24-1; 8 positions agree with TRBD2. Judging by the DNA end, TRBJ2-1 fits better; the J call may be wrong. The germline CDR1 and CDR2 sequences are KGHDR and SFDVKD. There are 12 residues in the CDR3. CDR3 sequence (DNA): TGTGCCACCAGTTTAGCGGGGCGTGAGCAGTTCTTC. Translation: CATSLAGREQFF.

This chain links TRBV12-3 or TRBV12-4 with TRBJ1-2, with D possibly TRBD1 on 5 matching bases. There are 13 residues in the CDR3. Trimming stripped 3 bases from V and 2 bases from J, with 7 bases between. The CDR3 is CASSLDMNYGYTF. The DNA for the CDR3 is TGTGCCAGCAGTTTGGACATGAACTATGGCTACACCTTC.

This CDR3 is CASSPYDSPLHF. CDR3 sequence (DNA): TGTGCCAGCAGTCCCTACGATTCACCCCTCCACTTT. The J gene is TRBJ1-6, the V gene TRBV6-6; the D is unclear. The germline V and J ends were trimmed by 5 bases and 8 bases, with 7 bases remaining between them. Germline V gene lookup returns CDR1 MNHNY and CDR2 SVGAGI (reference sequence). This CDR3 has 12 residues.

There are a few counts of this clonotype. This chain joins TRBV11-2 and TRBJ2-1; 10 bases align to TRBD1. The CDR3 sequence is 16 residues long. Germline assignment: CDR1 SGHAT and CDR2 FQNNGV. V was clipped by 1 base and J by 4 bases; unmatched bases: 4. The CDR3 DNA reads as TGTGCCAGCAGCTTAGTGGGACAGGGGCCTTACAATGAGCAGTTCTTC. It translates to CASSLVGQGPYNEQFF.

In this sample, this clonotype turned up a few times. The chain is built from TRBV5-1 and TRBJ2-7; maybe TRBD2 (6 bases). The CDR3 runs to 14 residues. V lost 0 bases to trimming and J lost 6 bases, with 13 bases between them. Germline CDR1 SGHRS, CDR2 YFSETQ. In nucleotides, the CDR3 is TGCGCCAGCAGCTTGGCGAGGGAGGCAAGCGAGCAGTACTTC. It codes for CASSLAREASEQYF.

This clonotype was counted a few times. The rearrangement links TRBV30 to TRBJ2-4; D possibly corresponds to TRBD2 (5 bases). Per germline, CDR1 GTSNPN and CDR2 SVGIG (reference sequence). Trimming removed 2 bases from V and 8 bases from J, with 13 bases in between. The CDR3 has 13 residues. DNA for the CDR3: TGTGCCTGGAGTCCCGGGATTTGGGACATTCAGTACTTC. This translates into CAWSPGIWDIQYF.

The chain carries TRBV27 and TRBJ1-1; perhaps TRBD1 as D (5 bases). Between the trimmed V and J ends, which lost 3 bases and 4 bases, there was a span of 15 bases. Germline V lookup: CDR1 MNHEY, CDR2 SMNVEV (reference sequence). CDR3 size: 15 residues. CDR3 residues: CASSLGPPAGTEAFF. In DNA, the CDR3 is TGTGCCAGCAGTTTGGGACCCCCGGCGGGCACTGAAGCTTTCTTT.

The J gene is TRBJ2-5, the V gene TRBV2; 12 bases map to TRBD1. The DNA end favors TRBJ2-7, so the J call may be wrong. CDR1 is SNHLY, CDR2 FYNNEI, per germline. The CDR3 extends over 15 amino acids. The CDR3 loop is CASSHRDRGRGEQYF. DNA for the CDR3: TGTGCCAGCAGCCACCGGGACAGGGGGCGAGGCGAGCAGTACTTC.

The sample holds a few counts of this clonotype. V is TRBV12-3 or TRBV12-4 and J is TRBJ2-1; 10 bases line up with TRBD1. TRBJ2-5 explains the end of the DNA better; the J call may be wrong. The CDR3 loop spans 16 amino acids. CDR3 protein: CASSARTGGGGETQYF. CDR3 nucleotides: TGTGCCAGCAGTGCCCGGACAGGGGGTGGAGGAGAGACCCAGTACTTC.

This clonotype has more than one count but fewer than ten. The CDR3: CASSPATGVNTGELFF. The CDR3 nucleotides read TGTGCCAGCAGCCCGGCAACGGGGGTGAACACCGGGGAGCTGTTTTTT. The chain employs TRBV11-2 and TRBJ2-2, with D maybe TRBD2 (6 bases). The CDR3 totals 16 residues. With 5 bases removed from V and 1 base from J, the gap between germline ends came to 14 bases. Per germline, CDR1 SGHAT and CDR2 FQNNGV.

In this sample, this clonotype turned up once. The gene calls are TRBV2 and TRBJ2-1; perhaps TRBD1 as D (6 bases). Per the germline V gene, CDR1 is SNHLY and CDR2 is FYNNEI. The CDR3 is 15 residues long. Trimming took off 0 bases at V and 9 bases at J, with 15 bases between the two ends. Written as DNA, the CDR3 is TGTGCCAGCAGTGAAGCGCAAGGGGGATGGAGTGAGCAGTTCTTC. Protein product: CASSEAQGGWSEQFF. The full variable domain, in which reference TRBV2 and TRBJ2-1 provide the parts outside the CDR3, is EPEVTQTPSHQVTQMGQEVILRCVPISNHLYFYWYRQILGQKVEFLVSFYNNEISEKSEIFDDQFSVERPDGSNFTLKIRSTKLEDSAMYFCASSEAQGGWSEQFFGPGTRLTVL.

This clonotype was detected a few times. CDR3 nucleotides: TGCAGCGTTGCGGAGGACCTTCTGAACACCGGGGAGCTGTTTTTT. This sequence encodes CSVAEDLLNTGELFF. The rearrangement uses TRBV29-1 and TRBJ2-2; D is perhaps TRBD2 (5 bases). This CDR3 spans 15 amino acids. The germline gives CDR1 SQVTM, CDR2 ANQGSEA. The germline V and J ends were trimmed by 4 bases and 1 base, with 13 bases remaining between them.

The chain has TRBV5-1 and TRBJ1-2, with D unresolved. This CDR3 region has 17 residues. Germline CDR1 is SGHRS and CDR2 is YFSETQ. Trimming cost V 0 bases and J 8 bases, with 23 bases left between them. Written as DNA, the CDR3 is TGCGCCAGCAGCTTGGACGCGCGCGCCCCCCCGGACGGGGGCTACACCTTC. This translates into CASSLDARAPPDGGYTF.

This sequence joins TRBV12-3 or TRBV12-4 and TRBJ1-2; TRBD1 matches 9 bases. Trimming took 1 base from V and 4 from J; bases not matched to a gene: 7. This CDR3 spans 16 amino acids. In DNA, the CDR3 is TGTGCCAGCAGTTTAGGGGGGACAGGGAATACCTATGGCTACACCTTC. This sequence encodes CASSLGGTGNTYGYTF.

There are a few counts of this clonotype. The chain combines TRBV12-3 or TRBV12-4 with TRBJ1-2, with D perhaps TRBD1 (6 bases). Trimming pared 6 bases from V and 4 bases from J, leaving 9 bases between. The CDR3 sequence is 12 residues long. The CDR3 bases are TGTGCCAGCAGCGGGACATCCTATGGCTACACCTTC. Protein sequence: CASSGTSYGYTF.

This clonotype was seen more than once but under ten times. The CDR3 loop is CASRTWRGGSYEQYF. In DNA form, the CDR3 reads TGTGCCAGCAGAACCTGGAGAGGGGGCAGCTACGAGCAGTACTTC. The V gene is TRBV2, the J gene TRBJ2-7; 7 bases line up with TRBD1. V was pared by 6 bases and J by 3 bases, with 11 bases of the junction left unmatched. Germline CDR1 reads SNHLY; CDR2 reads FYNNEI. The CDR3 runs to 15 residues.

Only a few counts were recorded for this clonotype. The genes are TRBV5-6 and TRBJ2-4; D possibly corresponds to TRBD1 (5 bases). The CDR3 has 16 residues. Trimming cost V 4 bases and J 3 bases, with 17 bases left between them. Germline CDR1 reads SGHDT; CDR2 reads YYEEEE. The CDR3 DNA sequence: TGTGCCAGCAGCCCTGGCCGGTCAGGGCTCAAAAACATTCAGTACTTC. Its protein is CASSPGRSGLKNIQYF.

The chain uses TRBV5-6 and TRBJ2-1; 8 bases are shared with TRBD2. V dropped 4 bases and J dropped 4; count of bases not matched to a gene: 16. The CDR3 totals 18 residues. CDR1 and CDR2 (germline): SGHDT, YYEEEE. The CDR3 region has the DNA TGTGCCAGCAGCCCGATCAGTTCCGCGCAGCGGGGGTACAATGAGCAGTTCTTC. It codes for CASSPISSAQRGYNEQFF.

This clonotype was seen a few times. The chain links TRBV7-2 to TRBJ1-5, with D maybe TRBD1 (5 bases). Germline CDR1 reads SGHTA; CDR2 reads FQGNSA. Trimming shortened V by 5 bases and J by 11 bases, and 13 bases separated the two germline ends. CDR3 size: 12 residues. The CDR3 bases are TGTGCCAGCAGCCCCCAGGGAGGGGCCCAGCATTTT. Translation: CASSPQGGAQHF.

The rearrangement joins TRBV12-3 or TRBV12-4 to TRBJ2-5; D is perhaps TRBD2 (5 bases). Judging by the DNA end, TRBJ2-1 fits better; the J call may be wrong. The CDR3 is made up of 17 amino acids. DNA of the CDR3: TGTGCCAGCAGGTTGCGAGGGTTCGTAGCCGATCCGAATGAGCAGTTCTTC. This translates into CASRLRGFVADPNEQFF.

This chain connects TRBV29-1 to TRBJ2-3; unclear D gene. The CDR3 runs to 14 residues. Trimming stripped 3 bases from V and 0 bases from J, with 10 bases between. Germline loops: CDR1 SQVTM, CDR2 ANQGSEA. The CDR3 loop is CSVESDPSTDTQYF. Written as DNA, the CDR3 is TGCAGCGTTGAGAGCGACCCTAGCACAGATACGCAGTATTTT.

The rearrangement joins TRBV7-3 to TRBJ2-4, with 7 bases lining up with TRBD1. The V and J ends lost 1 base and 3 bases, in that order; junction bases with no gene match: 3. Per the germline V gene, CDR1 is SGHTA and CDR2 is FQGTGA. This CDR3 is 15 amino acids long. CDR3 sequence reads: CASSLMGTDKNIQYF. The DNA of the CDR3 is TGTGCCAGCAGCTTAATGGGGACAGACAAAAACATTCAGTACTTC. Variable domain in full (rest from reference TRBV7-3 and TRBJ2-4): GAGVSQTPSNKVTEKGKYVELRCDPISGHTALYWYRQSLGQGPEFLIYFQGTGAADDSGLPNDRFFAVRPEGSVSTLKIQRTERGDSAVYLCASSLMGTDKNIQYFGAGTRLSVL.

The chain uses TRBV6-5 and TRBJ1-2, with D perhaps matching TRBD1 (5 bases). Germline V CDR1 and CDR2: MNHEY, SVGAGI. V lost 0 bases and J lost 3, with 14 bases in between. The CDR3 totals 16 residues. Written as DNA, the CDR3 is TGTGCCAGCAGTTACTCCCAAACCAGGGCGGACTATGGCTACACCTTC. Translation gives CASSYSQTRADYGYTF.

Comments on this clonotype: The junction departs from germline at one end; a sequencing error may be responsible. The V and J genes are TRBV19 and TRBJ2-1; 15 bases are shared with TRBD2. Per the germline V gene, CDR1 is LNHDA and CDR2 is SQIVND (reference sequence). This CDR3 has 15 residues. This CDR3 reads CASRWTSGGAYEQSF. The CDR3 DNA is TGTGCCAGTAGGTGGACTAGCGGGGGGGCTTATGAGCAGTCCTTC.

This clonotype was counted between two and nine times. J is TRBJ1-4 and V is TRBV12-5, with no clear D. The V end lost 6 bases, the J end lost 8 bases, and 19 bases lay between the germline ends. The germline CDR1 and CDR2 sequences are LGHNT and FRNRAP. CDR3 size: 15 residues. CDR3 in DNA: TGTGCTAGTGGACAACCGACTGTGAGAATGGAAAAACTGTTTTTT. Translated: CASGQPTVRMEKLFF.

V usage is TRBV5-1 and J usage is TRBJ2-2, with 7 bases lining up with TRBD2. The CDR3 has 16 residues. Trimming at V came to 2 bases and at J to 6 bases, leaving 10 bases not matched to a gene. The germline gives CDR1 SGHRS, CDR2 YFSETQ. CDR3 in amino acids: CASSLEFREVAGELFF. CDR3 in DNA: TGCGCCAGCAGCTTAGAATTCCGGGAGGTCGCCGGGGAGCTGTTTTTT.

V and J are TRBV5-5 and TRBJ2-3; TRBD2 is a possible D gene (5 bases). Germline V CDR1 and CDR2: SGHKS, YYEKEE (reference sequence). CDR3 length equals 11 residues. The V end lost 7 bases, the J end lost 9 bases, and 12 bases lay between the germline ends. The CDR3 here is CASGPGSTQYF. The CDR3 DNA follows: TGTGCCAGCGGCCCGGGGAGCACGCAGTATTTT.